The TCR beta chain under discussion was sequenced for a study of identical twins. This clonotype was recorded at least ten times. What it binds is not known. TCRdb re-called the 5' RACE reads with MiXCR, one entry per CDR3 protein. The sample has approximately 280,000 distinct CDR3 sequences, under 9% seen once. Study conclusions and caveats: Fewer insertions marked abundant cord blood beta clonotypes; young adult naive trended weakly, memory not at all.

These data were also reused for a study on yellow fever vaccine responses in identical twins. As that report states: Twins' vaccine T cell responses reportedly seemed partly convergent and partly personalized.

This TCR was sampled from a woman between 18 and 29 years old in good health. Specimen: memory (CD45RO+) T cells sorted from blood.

The CDR3 is CAISGSTDTQYF. The CDR3 DNA is TGTGCCATCAGTGGTAGCACAGATACGCAGTATTTT. The chain combines TRBV10-3 with TRBJ2-3, with no clear D. The V and J ends lost 4 bases and 0 bases respectively, with 2 bases between them. Germline V gene data show CDR1 as ENHRY and CDR2 as SYGVKD. The CDR3 loop spans 12 amino acids.